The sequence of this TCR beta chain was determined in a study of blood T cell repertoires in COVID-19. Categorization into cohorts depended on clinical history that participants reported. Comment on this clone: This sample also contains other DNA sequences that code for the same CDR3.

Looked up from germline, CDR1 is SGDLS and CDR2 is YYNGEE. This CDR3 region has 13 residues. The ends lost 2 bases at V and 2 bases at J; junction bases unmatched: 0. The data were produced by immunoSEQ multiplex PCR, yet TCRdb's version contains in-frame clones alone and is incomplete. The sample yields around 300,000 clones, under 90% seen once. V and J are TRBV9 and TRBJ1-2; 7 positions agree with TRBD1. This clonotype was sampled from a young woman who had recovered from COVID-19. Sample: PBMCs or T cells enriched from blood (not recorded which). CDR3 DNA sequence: TGTGCCAGCAGCGTGGGACAGAACTATGGCTACACCTTC. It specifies CASSVGQNYGYTF.